This T cell receptor beta chain was observed in a study of beta chain features in type 1 diabetes. This CDR3 comprises 13 residues. Expressed TCRB transcripts were sequenced, since all the RNA that had been isolated was reverse transcribed. Some clones are missing from TCRdb's copy, which holds only in-frame ones; the method was immunoSEQ multiplex PCR. The top ten hold about 0.097% of the sample, which has hundreds of thousands of clones, around a sixth seen once. In its sample, this clone was seen a few times. Via the markers CD45RO/CCR7/CD25/CD127/CD95/CD27, stem cell-like memory, regulatory, central memory and naive CD4+ cells were sorted.

The rearrangement links TRBV12-2 to TRBJ2-6; no check of the table's D call, TRBD2, against the DNA was made. TRBV12-2 is listed as a pseudogene. The sequence derives from a man aged 18 to 30 in good health. Sequencing was done on a sample of naive CD4+ T cells from blood. The CDR3 DNA follows: TGTGCAAGTCGCTTAGCTGAGAGAAACGTCCTGACTTTC. Encoded protein: CASRLAERNVLTF.